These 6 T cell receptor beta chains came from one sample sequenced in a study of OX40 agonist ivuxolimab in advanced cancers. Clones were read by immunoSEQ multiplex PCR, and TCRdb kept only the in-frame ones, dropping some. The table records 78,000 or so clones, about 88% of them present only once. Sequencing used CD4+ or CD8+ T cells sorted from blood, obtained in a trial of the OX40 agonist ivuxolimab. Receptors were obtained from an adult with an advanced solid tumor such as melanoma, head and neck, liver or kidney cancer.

The chain's CDR3 is CASSFQANSNQPQHF. The DNA of the CDR3 is TGTGCCAGTAGTTTTCAGGCAAATAGCAATCAGCCCCAGCATTTT. V gene TRBV19 combines with J gene TRBJ1-5; no definite D call. The germline gives CDR1 LNHDA, CDR2 SQIVND (reference sequence). CDR3 length equals 15 residues. V lost 5 bases and J lost 0, with 11 bases in between.

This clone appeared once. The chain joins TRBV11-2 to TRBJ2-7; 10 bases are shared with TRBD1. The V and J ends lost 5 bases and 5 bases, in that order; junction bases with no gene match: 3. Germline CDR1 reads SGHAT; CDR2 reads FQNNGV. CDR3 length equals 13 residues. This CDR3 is CASSMTGGNEQYF. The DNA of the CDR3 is TGTGCCAGCAGCATGACAGGGGGCAACGAGCAGTACTTC.

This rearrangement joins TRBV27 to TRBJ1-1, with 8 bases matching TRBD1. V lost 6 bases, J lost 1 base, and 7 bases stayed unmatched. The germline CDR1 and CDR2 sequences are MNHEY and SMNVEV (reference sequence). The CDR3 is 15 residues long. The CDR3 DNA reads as TGTGCCAGCAGCTCCTCCGGGACAGGGAACACTGAAGCTTTCTTT. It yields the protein CASSSSGTGNTEAFF.

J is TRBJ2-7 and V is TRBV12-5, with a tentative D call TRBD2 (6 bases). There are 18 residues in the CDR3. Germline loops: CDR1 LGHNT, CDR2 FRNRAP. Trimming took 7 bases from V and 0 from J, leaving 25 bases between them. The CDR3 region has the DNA TGTGCTAGTGCCCCCGATAAAGGGACTCTCTCTAGCTCCTACGAGCAGTACTTC. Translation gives CASAPDKGTLSSSYEQYF.

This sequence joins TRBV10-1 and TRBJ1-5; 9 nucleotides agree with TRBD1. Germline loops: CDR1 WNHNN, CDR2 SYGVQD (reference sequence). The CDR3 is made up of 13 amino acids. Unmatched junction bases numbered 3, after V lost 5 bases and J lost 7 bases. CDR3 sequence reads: CASSPGQGQPQHF. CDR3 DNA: TGCGCCAGCAGTCCGGGACAGGGCCAGCCCCAGCATTTT.

The CDR3 nucleotides read TGTGCCAGCAGCCGGACTAGCGGGAGTGGGAATGAGCAGTTCTTC. Translation gives CASSRTSGSGNEQFF. The chain links TRBV7-3 to TRBJ2-1, with 13 bases aligning to TRBD2. Germline CDR1 reads SGHTA; CDR2 reads FQGTGA. J was trimmed by 7 bases and V by 5 bases; bases with no gene match: 5. This CDR3 is built from 15 residues.